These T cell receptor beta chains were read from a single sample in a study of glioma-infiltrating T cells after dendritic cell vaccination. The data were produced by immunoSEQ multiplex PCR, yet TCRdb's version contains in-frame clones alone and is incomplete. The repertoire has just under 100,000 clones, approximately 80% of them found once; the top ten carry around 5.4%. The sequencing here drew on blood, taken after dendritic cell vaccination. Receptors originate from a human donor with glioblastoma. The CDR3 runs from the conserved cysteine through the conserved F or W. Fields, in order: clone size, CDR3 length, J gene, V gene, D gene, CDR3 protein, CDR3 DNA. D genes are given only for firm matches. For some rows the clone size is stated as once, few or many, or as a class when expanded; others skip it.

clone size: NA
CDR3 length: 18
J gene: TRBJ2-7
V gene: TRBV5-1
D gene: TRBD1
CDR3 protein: CASSKNLPGTGDSYEQYF
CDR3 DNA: TGCGCCAGCAGCAAGAATCTTCCCGGGACAGGGGACTCCTACGAGCAGTACTTC

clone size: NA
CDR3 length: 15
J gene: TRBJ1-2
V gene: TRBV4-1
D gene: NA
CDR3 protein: CASSQDLAGGYGYTF
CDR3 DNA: TGCGCCAGCAGCCAAGATTTGGCAGGAGGGTATGGCTACACCTTC

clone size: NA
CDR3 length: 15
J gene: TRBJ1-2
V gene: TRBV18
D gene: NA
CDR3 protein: CASSPDVGGRYGYTF
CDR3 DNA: TGTGCCAGCTCACCAGATGTCGGGGGGCGATATGGCTACACCTTC

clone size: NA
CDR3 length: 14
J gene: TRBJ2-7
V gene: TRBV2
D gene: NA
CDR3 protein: CASSRREGGYEQYF
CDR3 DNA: TGTGCCAGCAGCCGACGGGAAGGGGGCTACGAGCAGTACTTC

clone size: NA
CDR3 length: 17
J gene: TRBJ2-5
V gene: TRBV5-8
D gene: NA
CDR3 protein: CASSLASPGRIQETQYF
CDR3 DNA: TGTGCCAGCAGCTTGGCCTCCCCAGGCCGAATCCAAGAGACCCAGTACTTC

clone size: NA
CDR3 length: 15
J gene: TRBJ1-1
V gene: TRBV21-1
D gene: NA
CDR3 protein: CASSRRVQSDTEAFF
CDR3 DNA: TGTGCCAGCAGCCGGAGGGTACAGAGCGACACTGAAGCTTTCTTT

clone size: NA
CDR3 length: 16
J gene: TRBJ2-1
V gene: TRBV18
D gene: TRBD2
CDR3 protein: CASSPSLAGDWNEQFF
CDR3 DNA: TGTGCCAGCTCACCGTCACTAGCGGGAGATTGGAATGAGCAGTTCTTC

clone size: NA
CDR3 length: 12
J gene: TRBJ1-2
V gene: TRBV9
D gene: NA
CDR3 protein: CASSVGEYGYTF
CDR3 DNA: TGTGCCAGCAGCGTAGGGGAGTATGGCTACACCTTC

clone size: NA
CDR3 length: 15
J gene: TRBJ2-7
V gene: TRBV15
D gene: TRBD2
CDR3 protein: CATSRVLAGSYEQYF
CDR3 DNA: TGTGCCACCAGCAGAGTACTAGCGGGCTCCTACGAGCAGTACTTC

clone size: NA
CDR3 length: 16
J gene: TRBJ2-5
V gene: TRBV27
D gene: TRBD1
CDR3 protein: CASSPTRDRGWETQYF
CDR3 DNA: TGTGCCAGCAGTCCCACCCGGGACAGGGGGTGGGAGACCCAGTACTTC

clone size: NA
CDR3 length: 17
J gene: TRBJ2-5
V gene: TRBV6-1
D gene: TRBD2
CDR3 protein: CASSELRTSGSMETQYF
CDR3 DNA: TGTGCCAGCAGTGAACTAAGGACTAGCGGGAGCATGGAGACCCAGTACTTC

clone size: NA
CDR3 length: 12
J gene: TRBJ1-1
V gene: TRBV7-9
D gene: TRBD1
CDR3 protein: CASSQTGLFNFF
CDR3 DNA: TGTGCCAGCAGTCAGACAGGGTTGTTTAATTTCTTT

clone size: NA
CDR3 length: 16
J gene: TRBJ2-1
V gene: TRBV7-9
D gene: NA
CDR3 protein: CASSLRAKHSYNEQFF
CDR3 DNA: TGTGCCAGCAGCCTGAGGGCTAAGCACTCCTACAATGAGCAGTTCTTC

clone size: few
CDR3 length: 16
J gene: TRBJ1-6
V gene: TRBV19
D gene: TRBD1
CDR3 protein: CASSIQGAQANSPLHF
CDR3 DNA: TGTGCCAGTAGTATCCAGGGGGCGCAGGCCAATTCACCCCTCCACTTT

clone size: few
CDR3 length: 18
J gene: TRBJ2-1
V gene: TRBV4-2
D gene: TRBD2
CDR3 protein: CASSQGTSGGAIRNEQFF
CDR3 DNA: TGTGCCAGCAGCCAAGGGACTAGCGGGGGGGCCATCAGAAATGAGCAGTTCTTC

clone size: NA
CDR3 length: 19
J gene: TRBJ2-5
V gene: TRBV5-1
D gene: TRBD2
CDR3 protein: CASSPGLAGGPLSAETQYF
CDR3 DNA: TGCGCCAGCAGCCCCGGACTAGCGGGGGGTCCCCTCTCGGCGGAGACCCAGTACTTC

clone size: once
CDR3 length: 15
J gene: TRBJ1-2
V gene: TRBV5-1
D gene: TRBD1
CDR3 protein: CASSPSLSGGHGYTF
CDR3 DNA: TGCGCCAGCAGCCCCTCCCTCTCAGGGGGTCATGGCTACACCTTC

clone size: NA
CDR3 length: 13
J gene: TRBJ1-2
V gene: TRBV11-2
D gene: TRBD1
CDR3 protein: CASSSGQNYGYTF
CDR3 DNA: TGTGCCAGCAGCTCGGGACAGAACTATGGCTACACCTTC

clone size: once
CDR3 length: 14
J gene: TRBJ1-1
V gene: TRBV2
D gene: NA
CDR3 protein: CASSAETLPPRNFF
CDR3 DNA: TGTGCCAGCAGTGCCGAGACACTTCCTCCCCGAAATTTCTTT

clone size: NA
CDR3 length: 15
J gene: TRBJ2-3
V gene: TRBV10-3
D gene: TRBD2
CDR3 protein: CAISTGLNPTDTQYF
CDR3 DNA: TGTGCCATCAGTACGGGACTAAACCCCACAGATACGCAGTATTTT

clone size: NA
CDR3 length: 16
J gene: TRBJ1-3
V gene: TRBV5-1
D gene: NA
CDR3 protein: CASSLAGEASGNTIYF
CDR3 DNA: TGCGCCAGCAGCTTGGCTGGGGAGGCGAGTGGAAACACCATATATTTT

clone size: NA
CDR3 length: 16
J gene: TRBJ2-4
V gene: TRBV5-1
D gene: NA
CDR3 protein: CASSLAPSLAKNIQYF
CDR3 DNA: TGCGCCAGCAGCTTGGCCCCCTCTCTAGCCAAAAACATTCAGTACTTC

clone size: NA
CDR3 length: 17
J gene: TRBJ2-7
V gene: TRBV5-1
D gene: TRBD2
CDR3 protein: CASSLLSSGTFSYEQYF
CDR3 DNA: TGCGCCAGCAGCTTGCTGTCTAGCGGGACCTTCTCCTACGAGCAGTACTTC